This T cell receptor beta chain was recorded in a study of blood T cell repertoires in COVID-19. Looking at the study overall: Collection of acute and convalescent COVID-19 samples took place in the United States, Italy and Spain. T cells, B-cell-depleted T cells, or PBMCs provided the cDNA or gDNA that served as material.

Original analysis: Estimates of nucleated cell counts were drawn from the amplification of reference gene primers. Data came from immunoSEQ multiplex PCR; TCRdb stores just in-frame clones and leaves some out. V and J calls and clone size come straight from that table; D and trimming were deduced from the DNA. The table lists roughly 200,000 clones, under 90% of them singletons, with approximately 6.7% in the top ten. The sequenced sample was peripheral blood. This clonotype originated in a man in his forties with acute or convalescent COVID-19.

The CDR3 DNA reads as TGCGCCAGCAGCCAAGATCTAATCACTAGCGGGGCGGCGACCCAGTACTTC. It specifies CASSQDLITSGAATQYF. The chain links TRBV4-3 to TRBJ2-5, with 10 nucleotides matching TRBD2. This CDR3 contains 17 residues. After removal of 0 bases from V and 7 bases from J, the junction contained 11 bases not matched to a gene. Germline V gives CDR1 LGHNA, CDR2 YSLEER.